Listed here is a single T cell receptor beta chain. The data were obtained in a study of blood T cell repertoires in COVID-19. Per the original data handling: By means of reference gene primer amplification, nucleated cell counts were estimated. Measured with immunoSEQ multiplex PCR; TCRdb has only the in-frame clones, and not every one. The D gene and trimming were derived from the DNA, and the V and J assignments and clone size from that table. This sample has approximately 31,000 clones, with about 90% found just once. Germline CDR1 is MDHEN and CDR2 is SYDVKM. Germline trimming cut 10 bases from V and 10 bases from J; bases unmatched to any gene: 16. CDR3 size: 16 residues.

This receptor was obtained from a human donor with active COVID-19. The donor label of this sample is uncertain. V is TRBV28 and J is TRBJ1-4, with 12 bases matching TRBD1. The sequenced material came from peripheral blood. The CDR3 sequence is CATTGTGGEKRSKLFF. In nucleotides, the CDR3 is TGTGCCACCACCGGGACAGGGGGCGAAAAGAGGTCAAAACTGTTTTTT.